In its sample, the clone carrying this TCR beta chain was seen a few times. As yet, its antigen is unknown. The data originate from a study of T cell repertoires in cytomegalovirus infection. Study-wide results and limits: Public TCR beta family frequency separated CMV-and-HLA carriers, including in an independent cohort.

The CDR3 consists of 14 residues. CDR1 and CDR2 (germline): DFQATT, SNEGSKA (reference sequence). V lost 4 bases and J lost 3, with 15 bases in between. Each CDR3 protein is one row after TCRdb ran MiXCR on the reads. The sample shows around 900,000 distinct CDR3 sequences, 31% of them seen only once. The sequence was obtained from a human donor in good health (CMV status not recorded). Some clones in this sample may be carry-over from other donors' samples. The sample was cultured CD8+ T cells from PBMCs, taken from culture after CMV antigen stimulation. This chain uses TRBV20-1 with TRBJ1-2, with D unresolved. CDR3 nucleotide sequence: TGCAGTGCTATTGTAAGGAGGCCGGACTATGGCTACACCTTC. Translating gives CSAIVRRPDYGYTF.